Described below is a single T cell receptor (beta chain) sequence and its context. This record comes from a study of T cell changes during pregnancy in multiple sclerosis. V shed 2 bases and J shed 4 bases, with 12 bases lying between them. In germline, CDR1 is SGDLS, CDR2 YYNGEE. CDR3 length equals 15 residues. Only in-frame clones appear in the TCRdb table, and some are missing; sequencing was by immunoSEQ multiplex PCR. The sample shows roughly 100,000 clones, 75% to 95% of them seen only once. V and J are TRBV9 and TRBJ2-2, with TRBD1 as a possible D gene (6 bases). Material: peripheral blood, obtained in the second trimester of pregnancy. This clonotype originated in a female donor with multiple sclerosis, enrolled in a pregnancy study. This CDR3 reads CASSVRQGTTGELFF. CDR3 sequence (DNA): TGTGCCAGCAGCGTTCGGCAGGGGACCACCGGGGAGCTGTTTTTT.